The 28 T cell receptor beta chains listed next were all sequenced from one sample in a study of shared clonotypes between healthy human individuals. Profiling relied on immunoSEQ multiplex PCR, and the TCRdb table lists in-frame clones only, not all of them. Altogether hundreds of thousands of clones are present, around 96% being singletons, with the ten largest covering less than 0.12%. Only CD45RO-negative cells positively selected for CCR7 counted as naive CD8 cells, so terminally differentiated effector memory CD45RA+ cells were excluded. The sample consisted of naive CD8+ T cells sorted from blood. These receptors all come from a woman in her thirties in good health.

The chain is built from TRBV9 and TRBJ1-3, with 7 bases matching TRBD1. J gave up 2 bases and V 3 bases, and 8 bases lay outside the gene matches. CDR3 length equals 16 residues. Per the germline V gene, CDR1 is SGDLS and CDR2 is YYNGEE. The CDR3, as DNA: TGTGCCAGCAGCGCCGGCACAGGGGTCGCTGGAAACACCATATATTTT. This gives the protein CASSAGTGVAGNTIYF.

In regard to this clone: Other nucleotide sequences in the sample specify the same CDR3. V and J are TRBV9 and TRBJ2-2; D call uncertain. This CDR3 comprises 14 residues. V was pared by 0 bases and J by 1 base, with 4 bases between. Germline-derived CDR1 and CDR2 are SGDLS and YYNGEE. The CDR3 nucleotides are TGTGCCAGCAGCGTAGGGGGGAACACCGGGGAGCTGTTTTTT. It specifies CASSVGGNTGELFF.

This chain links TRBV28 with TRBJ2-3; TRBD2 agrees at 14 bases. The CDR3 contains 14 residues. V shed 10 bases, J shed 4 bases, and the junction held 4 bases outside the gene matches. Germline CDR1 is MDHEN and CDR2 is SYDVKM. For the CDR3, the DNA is TGTGCCACCCGACTAGCGGGAGGGGCAGATACGCAGTATTTT. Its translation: CATRLAGGADTQYF. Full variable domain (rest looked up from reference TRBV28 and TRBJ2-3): DVKVTQSSRYLVKRTGEKVFLECVQDMDHENMFWYRQDPGLGLRLIYFSYDVKMKEKGDIPEGYSVSREKKERFSLILESASTNQTSMYLCATRLAGGADTQYFGPGTRLTVL.

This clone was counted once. CDR3: CASSEAHFRSYGYTF. The CDR3, as DNA: TGTGCCAGCAGTGAAGCGCATTTCAGGAGTTATGGCTACACCTTC. This sequence joins TRBV6-1 and TRBJ1-2; D gene unclear. Trimming took 0 bases from V and 5 from J, leaving 13 bases between them. CDR1 and CDR2 (germline): MNHNS, SASEGT. The CDR3 runs to 15 residues.

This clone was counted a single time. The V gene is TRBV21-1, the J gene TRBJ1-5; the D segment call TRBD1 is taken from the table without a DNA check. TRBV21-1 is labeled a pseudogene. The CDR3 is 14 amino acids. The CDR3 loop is CASSAIGVGSPQHF. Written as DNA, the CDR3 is TGTGCCAGCAGCGCTATAGGGGTGGGATCGCCCCAGCATTTT.

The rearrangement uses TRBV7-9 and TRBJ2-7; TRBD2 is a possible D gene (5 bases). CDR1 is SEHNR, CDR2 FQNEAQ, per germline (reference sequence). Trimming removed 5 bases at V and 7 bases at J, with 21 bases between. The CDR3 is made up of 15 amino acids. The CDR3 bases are TGTGCCAGCAGCCCCTCACTAGGTGCGTCCGTTGAGCAGTACTTC. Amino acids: CASSPSLGASVEQYF.

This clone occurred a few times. In nucleotides, the CDR3 is TGCAGTGCGGTTAACACTGAAGCTTTCTTT. It specifies CSAVNTEAFF. The chain has TRBV20-1 and TRBJ1-1, with D unclear. V dropped 6 bases and J dropped 2 bases, with 4 bases sitting between them. The CDR3 length is 10 residues. Germline CDR1 is DFQATT and CDR2 is SNEGSKA (reference sequence).

CDR3 sequence (DNA): TGCGCCAGCAGCCAAGAGGGACTAGCGGGAGCCTCCGAGCAGTACTTC. Protein product: CASSQEGLAGASEQYF. V usage is TRBV4-1 and J usage is TRBJ2-7; TRBD2 matches at 14 bases. Germline trimming cut 0 bases from V and 6 bases from J; bases unmatched to any gene: 4. The CDR3 spans 16 residues. Germline assignment: CDR1 MGHRA and CDR2 YSYEKL.

CDR3 protein: CASSLLAASYNEQFF. The CDR3 DNA reads as TGCGCCAGCAGCTTACTAGCGGCCTCCTACAATGAGCAGTTCTTC. The chain joins TRBV5-1 to TRBJ2-1; 8 nucleotides align to TRBD2. CDR1 and CDR2 from the germline V gene are SGHRS and YFSETQ. The CDR3 spans 15 residues. V shed 2 bases and J 0 bases; nucleotides not matched to a gene: 1.

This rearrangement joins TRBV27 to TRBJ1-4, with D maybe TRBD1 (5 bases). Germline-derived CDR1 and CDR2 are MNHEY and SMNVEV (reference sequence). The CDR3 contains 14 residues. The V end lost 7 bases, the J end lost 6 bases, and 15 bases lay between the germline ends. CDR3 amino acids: CASTTVQGDEKLFF. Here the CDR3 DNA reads TGTGCCAGCACAACTGTGCAGGGTGATGAAAAACTGTTTTTT.

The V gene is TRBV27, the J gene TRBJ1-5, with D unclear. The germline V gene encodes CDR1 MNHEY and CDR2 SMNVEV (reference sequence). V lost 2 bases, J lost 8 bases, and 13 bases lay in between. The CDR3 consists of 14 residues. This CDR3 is CASSLGGFVEPQHF. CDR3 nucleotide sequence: TGTGCCAGCAGTTTAGGTGGTTTCGTGGAGCCCCAGCATTTT.

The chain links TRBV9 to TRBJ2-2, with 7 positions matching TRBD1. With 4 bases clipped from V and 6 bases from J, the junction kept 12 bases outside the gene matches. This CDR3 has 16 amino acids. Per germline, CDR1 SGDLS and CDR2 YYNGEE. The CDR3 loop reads CASSPFDRVPPGELFF. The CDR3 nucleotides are TGTGCCAGCAGCCCGTTCGACAGGGTACCCCCCGGGGAGCTGTTTTTT. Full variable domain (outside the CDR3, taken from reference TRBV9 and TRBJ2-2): DSGVTQTPKHLITATGQRVTLRCSPRSGDLSVYWYQQSLDQGLQFLIQYYNGEERAKGNILERFSAQQFPDLHSELNLSSLELGDSALYFCASSPFDRVPPGELFFGEGSRLTVL.

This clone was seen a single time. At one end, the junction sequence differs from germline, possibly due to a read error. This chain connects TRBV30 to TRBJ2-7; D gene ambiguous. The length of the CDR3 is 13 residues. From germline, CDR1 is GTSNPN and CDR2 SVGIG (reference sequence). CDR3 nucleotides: TGTGCCCGGAGTGTAACTAACTCCTACGAGCAGTACTTC. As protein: CARSVTNSYEQYF. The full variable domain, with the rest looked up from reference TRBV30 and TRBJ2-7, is SQTIHQWPATLVQPVGSPLSLECTVEGTSNPNLYWYRQAAGRGLQLLFYSVGIGQISSEVPQNLSASRPQDRQFILSSKKLLLSDSGFYLCARSVTNSYEQYFGPGTRLTVT.

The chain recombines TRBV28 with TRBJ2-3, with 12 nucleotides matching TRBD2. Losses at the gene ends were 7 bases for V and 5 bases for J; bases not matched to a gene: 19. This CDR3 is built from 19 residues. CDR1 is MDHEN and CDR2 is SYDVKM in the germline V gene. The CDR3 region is CASTPGAERLAGAEDTQYF. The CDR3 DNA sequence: TGTGCCAGCACACCAGGGGCCGAACGACTAGCGGGAGCGGAAGATACGCAGTATTTT.

The CDR3 region is CASSLPSSYNEQFF. The CDR3 DNA follows: TGTGCCAGCAGCCTGCCAAGCTCCTACAATGAGCAGTTCTTC. This chain connects TRBV9 to TRBJ2-1; D uncertain. The CDR3 runs 14 residues. V lost 4 bases and J lost 0, with 8 bases in between. Germline values: CDR1 SGDLS, CDR2 YYNGEE.

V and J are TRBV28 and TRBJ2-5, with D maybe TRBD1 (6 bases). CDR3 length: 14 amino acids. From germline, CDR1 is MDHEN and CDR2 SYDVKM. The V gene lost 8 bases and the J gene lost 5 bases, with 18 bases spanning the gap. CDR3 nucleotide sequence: TGTGCCAGCTCCTCTCACAGGGTATGGGAGACCCAGTACTTC. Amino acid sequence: CASSSHRVWETQYF.

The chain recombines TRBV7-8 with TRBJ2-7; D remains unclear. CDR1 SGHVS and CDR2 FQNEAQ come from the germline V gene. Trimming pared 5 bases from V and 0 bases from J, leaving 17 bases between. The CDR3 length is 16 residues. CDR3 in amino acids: CASSPFFGGSSYEQYF. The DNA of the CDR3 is TGTGCCAGCAGCCCATTCTTTGGCGGTAGCTCCTACGAGCAGTACTTC.

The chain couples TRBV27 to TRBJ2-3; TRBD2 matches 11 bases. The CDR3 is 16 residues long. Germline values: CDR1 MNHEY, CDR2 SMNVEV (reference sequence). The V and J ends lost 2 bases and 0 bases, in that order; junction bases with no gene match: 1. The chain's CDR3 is CASSLGTSGSTDTQYF. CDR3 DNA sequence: TGTGCCAGCAGTTTAGGGACTAGCGGAAGCACAGATACGCAGTATTTT.

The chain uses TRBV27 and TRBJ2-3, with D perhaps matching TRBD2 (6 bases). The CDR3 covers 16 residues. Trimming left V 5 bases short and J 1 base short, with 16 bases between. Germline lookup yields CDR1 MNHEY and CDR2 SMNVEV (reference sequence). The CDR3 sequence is CASSPTGSLGTDTQYF. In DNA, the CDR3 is TGTGCCAGCAGTCCTACCGGGAGCCTGGGCACAGATACGCAGTATTTT.

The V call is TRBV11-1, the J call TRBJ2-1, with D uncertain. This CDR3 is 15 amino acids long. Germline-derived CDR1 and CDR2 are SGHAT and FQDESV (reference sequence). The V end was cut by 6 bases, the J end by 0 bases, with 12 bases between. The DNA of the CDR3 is TGTGCCAGCAGTTATCACGCAAGCTCCTACAATGAGCAGTTCTTC. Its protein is CASSYHASSYNEQFF.

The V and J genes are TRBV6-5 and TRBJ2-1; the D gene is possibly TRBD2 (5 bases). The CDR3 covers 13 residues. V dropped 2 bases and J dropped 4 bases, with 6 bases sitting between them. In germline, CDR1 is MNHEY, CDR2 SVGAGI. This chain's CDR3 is CASSYGRYNEQFF. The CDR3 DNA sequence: TGTGCCAGCAGTTACGGGAGATACAATGAGCAGTTCTTC.

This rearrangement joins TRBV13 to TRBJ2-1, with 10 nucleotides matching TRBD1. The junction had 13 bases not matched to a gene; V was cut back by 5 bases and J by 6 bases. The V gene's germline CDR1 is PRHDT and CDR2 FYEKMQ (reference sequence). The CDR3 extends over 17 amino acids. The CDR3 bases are TGTGCCAGCAGCCCACGTCGCGGGACAGGGGTCCCCAATGAGCAGTTCTTC. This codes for CASSPRRGTGVPNEQFF.

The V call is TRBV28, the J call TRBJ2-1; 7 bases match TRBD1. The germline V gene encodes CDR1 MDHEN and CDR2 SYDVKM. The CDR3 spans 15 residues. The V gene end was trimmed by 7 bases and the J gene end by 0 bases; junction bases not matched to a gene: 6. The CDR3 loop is CASTRQGSSYNEQFF. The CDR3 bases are TGTGCCAGCACCAGACAGGGAAGCTCCTACAATGAGCAGTTCTTC.

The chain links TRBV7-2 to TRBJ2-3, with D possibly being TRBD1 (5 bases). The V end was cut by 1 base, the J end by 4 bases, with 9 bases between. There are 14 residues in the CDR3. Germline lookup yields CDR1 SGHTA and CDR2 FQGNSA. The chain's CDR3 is CASSLGQNPDTQYF. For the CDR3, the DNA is TGTGCCAGCAGCTTAGGACAGAATCCAGATACGCAGTATTTT.

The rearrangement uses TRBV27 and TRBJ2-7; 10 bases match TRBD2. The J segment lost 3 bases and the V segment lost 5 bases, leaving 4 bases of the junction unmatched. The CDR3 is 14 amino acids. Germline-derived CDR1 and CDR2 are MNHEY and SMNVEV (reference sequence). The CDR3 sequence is CASSRGLARYEQYF. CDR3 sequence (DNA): TGTGCCAGCAGTAGGGGACTAGCGCGCTACGAGCAGTACTTC.

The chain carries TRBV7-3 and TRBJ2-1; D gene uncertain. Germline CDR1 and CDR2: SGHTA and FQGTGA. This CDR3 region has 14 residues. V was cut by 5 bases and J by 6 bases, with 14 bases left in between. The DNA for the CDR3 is TGTGCCAGCAGCGTTCAAGACTCGAGCAATGAGCAGTTCTTC. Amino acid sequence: CASSVQDSSNEQFF.

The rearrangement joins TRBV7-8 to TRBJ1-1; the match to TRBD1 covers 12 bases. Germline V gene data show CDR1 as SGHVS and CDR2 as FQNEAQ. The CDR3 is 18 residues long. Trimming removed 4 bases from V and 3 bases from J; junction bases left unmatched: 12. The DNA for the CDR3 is TGTGCCAGCAGCTCGTTCCGAGGGACAGGGGGCGCGGACACTGAAGCTTTCTTT. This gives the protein CASSSFRGTGGADTEAFF.

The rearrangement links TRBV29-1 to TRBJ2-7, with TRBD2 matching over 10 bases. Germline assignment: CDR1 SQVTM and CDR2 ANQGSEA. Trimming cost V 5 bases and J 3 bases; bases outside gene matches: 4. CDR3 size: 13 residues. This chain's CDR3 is CSVSSGSLYEQYF. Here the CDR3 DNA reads TGCAGCGTTTCTAGCGGGAGTCTCTACGAGCAGTACTTC.